The 26 T cell receptor beta chains below come from one sample, sequenced in a study of tumor and adjacent non-tumor tissue in lung cancer. RNA was extracted from bulk tissue without any cell sorting. More than 3 cm separated this lung sample from the edge of the tumor. TCRbeta libraries were built with three rounds of nested PCR, modified from ARM-PCR. In TCRdb, the multiplex PCR reads were re-called with MiXCR into one record per CDR3 protein. The sample yields some 100,000 distinct CDR3 sequences, 50% to 70% seen once. The specimen was distant non-tumor lung tissue. Receptors were obtained from a man aged 55-75 years with non-small cell lung cancer.

This clonotype was counted only a few times. This may be a read error, as it is one base from a much larger clone. The V gene is TRBV12-3 or TRBV12-4, the J gene TRBJ2-1; tentatively, D is TRBD2 (6 bases). This CDR3 contains 14 residues. The CDR3 DNA is TGTGCCAGCAGTTGGGAGACTAGTCCCAATGAGCAGATCTTC. It translates to CASSWETSPNEQIF.

A single count supports this clonotype. Given the absence of the conserved phenylalanine or tryptophan at the CDR3 end, a read error is likely. The rearrangement joins TRBV11-1 to TRBJ2-2; a possible D gene is TRBD1 (6 bases). Trimming removed 7 bases at V and 4 bases at J, with 16 bases between. The germline gives CDR1 SGHAT, CDR2 FQDESV (reference sequence). CDR3 size: 15 residues. Written as DNA, the CDR3 is TGTGCCAGCAACCCCGTGTTAGGGGGCACCGGGGAGCTGTTTTTA. The encoded protein is CASNPVLGGTGELFL.

This clonotype was observed at least ten times. The rearrangement uses TRBV6-1 and TRBJ2-1; no reliable D call. V was shortened by 4 bases and J by 4 bases, with 11 bases between the two germline ends. The CDR3 loop spans 14 amino acids. Germline V lookup: CDR1 MNHNS, CDR2 SASEGT. This CDR3 reads CASSAHWAYNEQFF. The CDR3 DNA sequence: TGTGCCAGCAGTGCCCATTGGGCATACAATGAGCAGTTCTTC.

About this clonotype itself: Since a much larger clone is just one base distant, this may be a read error. The chain is built from TRBV14 and TRBJ2-3; no reliable D call. Per germline, CDR1 SGHDN and CDR2 FVKESK. Trimming shortened V by 1 base and J by 4 bases, and 15 bases separated the two germline ends. CDR3 length equals 16 residues. The CDR3 here is CASSQGATLVSDTQYF. DNA of the CDR3: TGTGCCAGCAGCCAAGGAGCTACGCTAGTCTCAGATACGCAGTATTTT.

On this clonotype itself: One junction end disagrees with the germline gene, perhaps due to a read error. The rearrangement joins TRBV5-5 to TRBJ1-1; D gene ambiguous. The CDR3 has 15 residues. Germline V lookup: CDR1 SGHKS, CDR2 YYEKEE (reference sequence). CDR3 in amino acids: CANSLGPLWLGKAFF. The CDR3 DNA follows: TGTGCCAACAGCTTGGGCCCTCTGTGGCTCGGTAAAGCTTTCTTT.

This chain joins TRBV24-1 and TRBJ2-1, with D perhaps given as TRBD1 or TRBD2 (5 bases each). Between the trimmed V and J ends, which lost 3 bases and 1 base, there was a span of 12 bases. CDR1 and CDR2 from the germline V gene are KGHDR and SFDVKD. CDR3 length: 16 residues. Written as DNA, the CDR3 is TGTGCCACCAGTGATAGGGACCCTCGTTCCTACAATGAGCAGTTCTTC. Encoded protein: CATSDRDPRSYNEQFF.

Comment on this clonotype: The junction shows a germline mismatch at one end, possibly a read error. The chain joins TRBV18 to TRBJ2-5, with 7 bases that match TRBD1. Per germline, CDR1 KGHSH and CDR2 LQKENI. This CDR3 is built from 14 residues. CDR3 loop: CAGSPQGLQETQYF. Here the CDR3 DNA reads TGTGCCGGCTCACCACAGGGGCTCCAAGAGACCCAGTACTTC.

This clonotype was counted a few times. This may arise from a read error, as a much more abundant clone is one base away. V is TRBV6-2 or TRBV6-3 and J is TRBJ1-6, with unresolved D. Germline-derived CDR1 and CDR2 are MNHEY and SVGEGT. CDR3 size: 14 residues. The CDR3 here is CASTPVLRNSPLRF. In nucleotides, the CDR3 is TGTGCCTCTACCCCAGTGCTTAGGAATTCACCCCTCCGCTTT.

With respect to this clonotype: This may be a read error, as it is one base from a much larger clone. V usage is TRBV6-1 and J usage is TRBJ1-5, with D hard to call. V was pared by 3 bases and J by 12 bases, with 15 bases between. Germline-derived CDR1 and CDR2 are MNHNS and SASEGT. The CDR3 covers 13 residues. CDR3 coding DNA: TGTGCCAGCAGTGATAGTGTAGCATTGCTCCAGCATTTT. This codes for CASSDSVALLQHF.

This chain uses TRBV6-2 or TRBV6-3 with TRBJ1-2; weak D call: TRBD1 (6 bases). The germline CDR1 and CDR2 sequences are MNHEY and SVGEGT. V dropped 7 bases and J dropped 3 bases, with 18 bases sitting between them. The CDR3 is 15 residues long. The CDR3 bases are TGTGCCAGCAAGCCTACCGGGACAAGGGACTATGGCTACACCTTC. Its translation: CASKPTGTRDYGYTF.

This clonotype was recorded at least ten times. The chain has TRBV12-3 or TRBV12-4 and TRBJ1-4; no clear D gene. The ends were cut back, 3 bases at V and 8 bases at J, with 7 bases in the middle. The CDR3 is 12 residues long. Here the CDR3 DNA reads TGTGCCAGCAGTTTGTCCGGGGAAAAACTGTTTTTT. This translates into CASSLSGEKLFF.

Worth noting for this clonotype: This may stem from a read error, because a much larger clone lies one nucleotide away. The V and J genes are TRBV4-1 and TRBJ1-4; 7 nucleotides match TRBD1. CDR1 MGHRA and CDR2 YSYEKL come from the germline V gene. The CDR3 contains 14 residues. Trimming took 1 base from V and 13 from J; bases not matched to a gene: 9. The CDR3 loop reads CASSQVGDSVGLFF. CDR3 bases: TGCGCCAGCAGCCAAGTAGGGGACAGTGTGGGACTGTTTTTT.

This clonotype came up once. Given a much more abundant clone one base away, this may be a read error. This chain uses TRBV6-2 or TRBV6-3 with TRBJ1-2, with 9 bases aligning to TRBD1. The length of the CDR3 is 16 residues. From germline, CDR1 is MNHEY and CDR2 SVGEGT. The CDR3 protein is CANSYTRGQGLYGYTF. The CDR3 DNA sequence: TGTGCCAACAGTTACACCCGGGGACAGGGCCTCTATGGCTACACCTTC.

This clonotype has only a few counts. A single base separates this from a much larger clone, so it may be a read error. The chain is built from TRBV5-6 and TRBJ2-1, with 9 nucleotides matching TRBD2. Germline loops: CDR1 SGHDT, CDR2 YYEEEE. The CDR3 spans 15 residues. The DNA for the CDR3 is TGTGCCAGCAGCTTGGGGCGGGGGGGATACAATGGGCAGTTCTTC. Protein product: CASSLGRGGYNGQFF.

At least ten counts were recorded for this clonotype. The gene calls are TRBV12-3 or TRBV12-4 and TRBJ1-1; tentative D call: TRBD1 (5 bases). The CDR3 spans 13 residues. Trimming removed 5 bases from V and 4 bases from J, with 11 bases in between. The CDR3: CASSLPGLTEAFF. For the CDR3, the DNA is TGTGCCAGCAGTCTGCCAGGGCTCACTGAAGCTTTCTTT.

The V call is TRBV6-6, the J call TRBJ1-2; tentatively, D is TRBD1 (6 bases). The CDR3 covers 14 residues. The germline V gene encodes CDR1 MNHNY and CDR2 SVGAGI (reference sequence). V gave up 7 bases and J gave up 1 base, with 13 bases separating them. Here the CDR3 reads CASITGPRNYGYTF. The CDR3 coding sequence is TGTGCCAGCATAACAGGGCCCCGTAACTATGGCTACACCTTC.

To note about this clonotype: As the CDR3 is not closed by the conserved phenylalanine or tryptophan, this likely results from a read error. The chain couples TRBV4-1 to TRBJ2-3; D possibly corresponds to TRBD1 (7 bases). The germline CDR1 and CDR2 sequences are MGHRA and YSYEKL. There are 16 residues in the CDR3. Trimming took 1 base from V and 4 from J, leaving 15 bases between them. The CDR3 nucleotides read TGCGCCAGCAGCCAAGGGGGACAGTCTAGCGCAGATACGCAGTATTTG. Its translation: CASSQGGQSSADTQYL.

As for this clonotype: This may be a read error: a much more frequent sequence differs by one nucleotide. The rearrangement links TRBV20-1 to TRBJ2-1; D not resolved. CDR1 and CDR2 from the germline V gene are DFQATT and SNEGSKA (reference sequence). The CDR3 has 16 amino acids. The CDR3 loop reads CSAAPPTGLSYIEQFF. DNA of the CDR3: TGCAGTGCTGCACCACCTACGGGCCTCTCCTACATTGAGCAGTTCTTC.

In its sample, this clonotype was seen once. The conserved phenylalanine or tryptophan normally closing the CDR3 is absent here, so this likely arose from a read error. The DNA is omitted, as the CDR3 cannot be located on it reliably, and the CDR3 follows TCRdb's listing. The chain has TRBV29-1 and TRBJ2-5; the D call in the table, TRBD1, was not verified against the DNA. The CDR3 spans 12 residues, counting both ends. Germline V gene sequence: CDR1 SQVTM, CDR2 ANQGSEA. The CDR3 reads CSVDLSPETQYS.

This clonotype occurred once. Germline is not matched at one junction end, which may reflect a read error. The V and J genes are TRBV6-1 and TRBJ1-1, with a possible D match to TRBD1 (6 bases). The length of the CDR3 is 14 residues. Germline V CDR1 and CDR2: MNHNS, SASEGT. The CDR3 nucleotides read TGTGCCAGTAGTGAAGTTACAGGGTACACTGAAGCTTTCTTT. It codes for CASSEVTGYTEAFF.

About this clonotype itself: Likely a read error: the CDR3 ends without its conserved phenylalanine or tryptophan. The chain couples TRBV11-1 to TRBJ1-2; a possible D gene is TRBD1 (6 bases). Germline assignment: CDR1 SGHAT and CDR2 FQDESV (reference sequence). The CDR3 length is 14 residues. The CDR3, as DNA: TGTACCAGCAGCACCCAGGGGACCAAGGATGGCTACACCTCC. Translating it yields CTSSTQGTKDGYTS.

Of note for this clonotype: One end of the junction varies from germline; a read error may be responsible. The J gene is TRBJ2-7, the V gene TRBV29-1; no definite D call. Germline V gene lookup returns CDR1 SQVTM and CDR2 ANQGSEA. The length of the CDR3 is 11 residues. The CDR3 reads CSVQIDYELYF. The CDR3 region has the DNA TGCAGCGTTCAAATAGATTACGAGCTGTACTTC.

Notes on this clonotype: One end of the junction is discordant with germline, which a read error may explain. V usage is TRBV11-1 and J usage is TRBJ2-1; no clear D. This CDR3 has 15 amino acids. In germline, CDR1 is SGHAT, CDR2 FQDESV (reference sequence). Written as DNA, the CDR3 is TGTGCCAGCAGCCTTGCGTGTCCCTTGGGCAATGATCAGTTCTTC. Translated, it gives CASSLACPLGNDQFF.

On this clonotype itself: One end of the junction varies from germline; a read error may be responsible. J is TRBJ1-6 and V is TRBV6-1, with D tentatively TRBD1 (5 bases). This CDR3 spans 16 amino acids. CDR1 and CDR2 from the germline V gene are MNHNS and SASEGT. CDR3 region: CASSGITGHSNSPLHF. As DNA, the CDR3 is TGTGCCAGCAGTGGGATTACAGGACACAGTAATTCACCTCTCCACTTT.

Turning to this clonotype: This sequence may be a read error, since a much larger clone differs from it by one base. The rearrangement links TRBV7-9 to TRBJ1-5; D is unclear. Deletions cut 5 bases from V and 5 bases from J, with 10 bases between. The CDR3 runs 13 residues. Germline loops: CDR1 SEHNR, CDR2 FQNEAQ (reference sequence). For the CDR3, the DNA is TGTGCCAGCAGCCAGGCGTCAGATCAGCCCCAGCATTTT. This gives the protein CASSQASDQPQHF. The complete variable domain, with remaining parts taken from reference TRBV7-9 and TRBJ1-5, reads DTGVSQNPRHKITKRGQNVTFRCDPISEHNRLYWYRQTLGQGPEFLTYFQNEAQLEKSRLLSDRFSAERPKGSFSTLEIQRTEQGDSAMYLCASSQASDQPQHFGDGTRLSIL.

This clonotype came up many times. The chain joins TRBV20-1 to TRBJ2-6; no reliable D call. The germline V gene encodes CDR1 DFQATT and CDR2 SNEGSKA (reference sequence). The CDR3 loop spans 16 amino acids. V gave up 0 bases and J gave up 0 bases, with 9 bases separating them. The CDR3 DNA is TGCAGTGCTAGAGATTATTCCGGCTCTGGGGCCAACGTCCTGACTTTC. It specifies CSARDYSGSGANVLTF.